Each of the 26 T cell receptor beta chains below was sequenced from the same sample in a study of cytomegalovirus exposure and HLA in healthy donors. Use of 60 Vbeta and 13 Jbeta primers characterized the PCR. Here immunoSEQ multiplex PCR was the method, and the copy in TCRdb shows in-frame clones only, minus some. The sample lists over 110,000 clones, 60% to 85% occurring once. What was sequenced was PBMCs. These receptors originate from a man between 18 and 29 years old in good health and CMV-seronegative.

The chain joins TRBV12-5 to TRBJ2-6; tentative D call: TRBD1 (5 bases). Trimming left V 1 base short and J 2 bases short, with 18 bases between. The CDR3 is made up of 19 amino acids. Germline CDR1 is LGHNT and CDR2 is FRNRAP. CDR3 loop: CASGLAQGVQLPGANVLTF. The CDR3 region has the DNA TGTGCTAGTGGTTTGGCCCAGGGTGTCCAGCTCCCTGGGGCCAACGTCCTGACTTTC.

This clone was recorded a few times. The CDR3 region has the DNA TGTGCCAGCAGCTCCCGGCGACAGTCCAACACTGAAGCTTTCTTT. Translating gives CASSSRRQSNTEAFF. The chain carries TRBV7-9 and TRBJ1-1; perhaps TRBD1 as D (5 bases). Germline CDR1 reads SEHNR; CDR2 reads FQNEAQ (reference sequence). V lost 4 bases, J lost 2 bases, and 14 bases lay in between. CDR3 length: 15 amino acids.

The V gene is TRBV27, the J gene TRBJ2-1; D perhaps matches TRBD2 (5 bases). The CDR3 totals 16 residues. The V end was cut by 2 bases, the J end by 7 bases, with 18 bases between. Germline V gene lookup returns CDR1 MNHEY and CDR2 SMNVEV (reference sequence). DNA for the CDR3: TGTGCCAGCAGTTTAGGGAGACTCTTAAAACGAAATGAGCAGTTCTTC. This codes for CASSLGRLLKRNEQFF.

The J gene is TRBJ1-1, the V gene TRBV6-5; no clear D. Germline CDR1 and CDR2: MNHEY and SVGAGI. Trimming took off 5 bases at V and 1 base at J, with 11 bases between the two ends. This CDR3 has 14 amino acids. CDR3 nucleotides: TGTGCCAGCAGTCCAACGGTAGCGAACACTGAAGCTTTCTTT. Protein product: CASSPTVANTEAFF.

The V gene is TRBV6-5, the J gene TRBJ2-5; TRBD1 is a possible D gene (7 bases). Germline-derived CDR1 and CDR2 are MNHEY and SVGAGI. Trimming took 6 bases from V and 0 from J, leaving 11 bases between them. The CDR3 runs 14 residues. The CDR3 loop is CASSAGQNQETQYF. The CDR3 nucleotides read TGTGCCAGCAGCGCGGGACAGAACCAAGAGACCCAGTACTTC.

In regard to this clone: The sample carries other DNA sequences with the same CDR3. The chain employs TRBV4-2 and TRBJ2-3; possible D gene TRBD2, 7 bases. Germline CDR1 and CDR2: LGHNA and YNFKEQ. V was trimmed by 2 bases and J by 1 base, leaving 13 bases between them. This CDR3 spans 16 amino acids. CDR3: CASSQLSGGRTDTQYF. The CDR3 nucleotides read TGTGCCAGCAGCCAACTTTCCGGGGGGCGCACAGATACGCAGTATTTT.

This chain connects TRBV5-1 to TRBJ2-1, with TRBD2 identical over 13 bases. The V gene's germline CDR1 is SGHRS and CDR2 YFSETQ. The V and J ends lost 2 bases and 9 bases, in that order; junction bases with no gene match: 8. This CDR3 region has 16 residues. The CDR3 region is CASSFSTSGGSREQFF. The DNA of the CDR3 is TGCGCCAGCAGCTTCTCGACTAGCGGGGGGTCACGTGAGCAGTTCTTC.

The chain combines TRBV15 with TRBJ2-7; the match to TRBD1 covers 9 bases. The CDR3 sequence is 14 residues long. The junction had 3 bases not matched to a gene; V was cut back by 0 bases and J by 6 bases. The germline V gene encodes CDR1 LNHNV and CDR2 YYDKDF (reference sequence). In DNA, the CDR3 is TGTGCCACCAGCAGAGACCCGACAGGGGGCGAGCAGTACTTC. This translates into CATSRDPTGGEQYF.

V usage is TRBV5-1 and J usage is TRBJ2-1; 8 bases map to TRBD2. Per germline, CDR1 SGHRS and CDR2 YFSETQ. The V gene end was trimmed by 0 bases and the J gene end by 7 bases; junction bases not matched to a gene: 15. The CDR3 spans 18 residues. The CDR3: CASSLALVAGSLWNEQFF. The CDR3 bases are TGCGCCAGCAGCTTGGCCTTGGTAGCGGGGAGCCTTTGGAATGAGCAGTTCTTC. Together with reference TRBV5-1 and TRBJ2-1, the CDR3 gives the full variable domain: KAGVTQTPRYLIKTRGQQVTLSCSPISGHRSVSWYQQTPGQGLQFLFEYFSETQRNKGNFPGRFSGRQFSNSRSEMNVSTLELGDSALYLCASSLALVAGSLWNEQFFGPGTRLTVL.

In its sample, this clone was seen once. The rearrangement links TRBV6-9 to TRBJ1-2, with D tentatively TRBD1 (6 bases). Germline lookup yields CDR1 MNHGY and CDR2 SVAAGI. This CDR3 region has 16 residues. The ends were cut back, 7 bases at V and 5 bases at J, with 23 bases in the middle. CDR3 DNA: TGTGCCAGCACCCTCAGGGGTCCCTCATATAGGTATGGCTACACCTTC. This translates into CASTLRGPSYRYGYTF.

The chain joins TRBV28 to TRBJ2-1; perhaps TRBD1 as D (6 bases). There are 14 residues in the CDR3. Per germline, CDR1 MDHEN and CDR2 SYDVKM. V dropped 6 bases and J dropped 5 bases, with 14 bases sitting between them. CDR3 sequence: CASRSPRGHNEQFF. DNA for the CDR3: TGTGCCAGCAGGAGCCCCAGGGGTCACAATGAGCAGTTCTTC.

The chain uses TRBV21-1 and TRBJ1-5; TRBD1, as called in the table, went unchecked against the DNA. TRBV21-1 is recorded as a pseudogene. This CDR3 spans 16 amino acids. In nucleotides, the CDR3 is TGTGCCAGCAGCAATCAATGGACAGGGGGCTTTCAGCCCCAGCATTTT. This translates into CASSNQWTGGFQPQHF.

This clone has a single count. J is TRBJ2-7 and V is TRBV5-4; no definite D call. The V gene's germline CDR1 is SGHNT and CDR2 YYREEE (reference sequence). This CDR3 contains 14 residues. V was shortened by 0 bases and J by 0 bases, with 7 bases between the two germline ends. Here the CDR3 reads CASSLAGNSYEQYF. CDR3 bases: TGTGCCAGCAGCTTGGCAGGCAACTCCTACGAGCAGTACTTC.

The J gene is TRBJ2-5, the V gene TRBV19; possible D gene TRBD2, 5 bases. Judging by the DNA end, TRBJ2-7 fits better; the J call may be wrong. Looked up from germline, CDR1 is LNHDA and CDR2 is SQIVND (reference sequence). This CDR3 is 13 amino acids long. The CDR3 region has the DNA TGTGCCAGTAGTATTAGGAGGAACTACGAGCAGTACTTC. Protein: CASSIRRNYEQYF.

The rearrangement uses TRBV27 and TRBJ1-1; no definite D call. From germline, CDR1 is MNHEY and CDR2 SMNVEV (reference sequence). The V end lost 2 bases, the J end lost 0 bases, and 7 bases lay between the germline ends. This CDR3 has 14 residues. CDR3 coding DNA: TGTGCCAGCAGTTTAGATGGCATGAACACTGAAGCTTTCTTT. Protein sequence: CASSLDGMNTEAFF.

This rearrangement joins TRBV19 to TRBJ1-2; D is possibly TRBD1 (6 bases). Deletions cut 7 bases from V and 7 bases from J, with 19 bases between. This CDR3 has 14 residues. Germline V gene lookup returns CDR1 LNHDA and CDR2 SQIVND (reference sequence). The CDR3 protein is CASTPQRGAGGYTF. The CDR3 nucleotides read TGTGCCAGTACCCCTCAGCGGGGGGCGGGTGGCTACACCTTC.

This rearrangement joins TRBV7-9 to TRBJ1-3; no reliable D call. This CDR3 region has 15 residues. Germline loops: CDR1 SEHNR, CDR2 FQNEAQ (reference sequence). Between the trimmed V and J ends, which lost 5 bases and 4 bases, there was a span of 15 bases. For the CDR3, the DNA is TGTGCCAGCAGCCATGTTCGGGAGACGGGAAACACCATATATTTT. Translated: CASSHVRETGNTIYF.

This clone was counted a few times. The chain carries TRBV7-6 and TRBJ1-1; 10 bases agree with TRBD1. Germline V gene sequence: CDR1 SGHVS, CDR2 FNYEAQ. The CDR3 is 14 residues long. V was pared by 4 bases and J by 5 bases, with 4 bases of the junction left unmatched. For the CDR3, the DNA is TGTGCCAGCAGCTGGCGGGACAGGGGAACTGAAGCTTTCTTT. It translates to CASSWRDRGTEAFF. Full variable domain (outside the CDR3, taken from reference TRBV7-6 and TRBJ1-1): GAGVSQSPRYKVTKRGQDVALRCDPISGHVSLYWYRQALGQGPEFLTYFNYEAQQDKSGLPNDRFSAERPEGSISTLTIQRTEQRDSAMYRCASSWRDRGTEAFFGQGTRLTVV.

The chain carries TRBV7-8 and TRBJ2-1; D remains unclear. Between the trimmed V and J ends, which lost 3 bases and 5 bases, there was a span of 11 bases. The CDR3 sequence is 14 residues long. Per germline, CDR1 SGHVS and CDR2 FQNEAQ. The CDR3 DNA reads TGTGCCAGCAGCTTCTGGCTTACCGACAATGAGCAGTTCTTC. This gives the protein CASSFWLTDNEQFF.

In this sample, this clone turned up a few times. The chain combines TRBV6-1 with TRBJ1-1; no definite D call. Per germline, CDR1 MNHNS and CDR2 SASEGT. The CDR3 is 13 residues long. Trimming shortened V by 3 bases and J by 1 base, and 6 bases separated the two germline ends. DNA of the CDR3: TGTGCCAGCAGTGAGAGTTCGAACACTGAAGCTTTCTTT. It specifies CASSESSNTEAFF.

Concerning this clone itself: One end of the junction fails to match germline, which may point to a read error. The chain carries TRBV6-5 and TRBJ2-5, with D possibly matching TRBD1 (6 bases). This CDR3 is built from 15 residues. Germline values: CDR1 MNHEY, CDR2 SVGAGI. The CDR3 DNA reads as TGTACCAGCAGTGCCGGACAGAACCTTCAAGAGACCCAGTACTTC. Translated: CTSSAGQNLQETQYF.

The chain combines TRBV7-2 with TRBJ2-7, with a possible D match to TRBD1 (5 bases). Germline V gene sequence: CDR1 SGHTA, CDR2 FQGNSA. The CDR3 has 15 residues. The germline V and J ends were trimmed by 1 base and 7 bases, with 17 bases remaining between them. CDR3 residues: CASSLVMAGMGEQYF. The CDR3 coding sequence is TGTGCCAGCAGCTTAGTGATGGCAGGGATGGGAGAGCAGTACTTC.

Concerning this clone itself: Other DNA sequences from this sample encode an identical CDR3 as well. The genes are TRBV4-1 and TRBJ2-3; 7 nucleotides agree with TRBD2. There are 15 residues in the CDR3. Looked up from germline, CDR1 is MGHRA and CDR2 is YSYEKL. Losses at the gene ends were 4 bases for V and 1 base for J; bases not matched to a gene: 5. For the CDR3, the DNA is TGCGCCAGCAGCCCGGGGGGAGGGGGCACAGATACGCAGTATTTT. As protein: CASSPGGGGTDTQYF.

This clone came up a few times. This chain joins TRBV30 and TRBJ1-1; no definite D call. The V and J ends lost 2 bases and 1 base respectively, with 8 bases between them. The CDR3 runs 13 residues. The germline V gene has CDR1 GTSNPN and CDR2 SVGIG (reference sequence). DNA for the CDR3: TGTGCCTGGAGTCCCCCCCAGAACACTGAAGCTTTCTTT. Translated: CAWSPPQNTEAFF.

The chain recombines TRBV6-6 with TRBJ1-2; TRBD1 is a possible D gene (6 bases). The CDR3 sequence is 13 residues long. In germline, CDR1 is MNHNY, CDR2 SVGAGI (reference sequence). With 3 bases removed from V and 3 bases from J, the gap between germline ends came to 8 bases. The CDR3 region has the DNA TGTGCCAGCAGTTATCCAGGGGACTATGGCTACACCTTC. This sequence encodes CASSYPGDYGYTF.

The chain links TRBV9 to TRBJ1-2; 8 bases agree with TRBD1. This CDR3 spans 15 amino acids. The V gene end was trimmed by 3 bases and the J gene end by 3 bases; junction bases not matched to a gene: 7. Germline lookup yields CDR1 SGDLS and CDR2 YYNGEE. The chain's CDR3 is CASSGSRGQYYGYTF. The CDR3 DNA follows: TGTGCCAGCAGCGGCTCCAGGGGGCAGTACTATGGCTACACCTTC.